This note documents a single TCR beta chain sequence. Its specificity is unknown. This record belongs to a study of blood T cells in healthy people across ages. General study results and limits: More naive CD4+ cells and higher diversity were found in long-lived than in aged donors.

The CDR3 loop spans 13 amino acids. Trimming removed 1 base at V and 9 bases at J, with 12 bases between. Germline CDR1 and CDR2: LGHNA and YNFKEQ. Combining a sample-barcoded 5' primer with a J-beta primer mix, a second PCR ran for about 7 to 11 cycles. Individual samples furnished no less than 2.5 million CDR3-containing paired-end reads apiece. Each CDR3 protein gets one entry after TCRdb re-called the 5' RACE reads with MiXCR. The sample has 550,000 to 700,000 distinct CDR3 sequences, approximately 30% seen once. The clonotype originates from a woman aged 70 to 79 in good health. The sample was blood. The chain carries TRBV4-2 and TRBJ1-2; D gene uncertain. DNA for the CDR3: TGTGCCAGCAGCCAAGGAAAAGCCGGTAGCTACACCTTC. Amino acids: CASSQGKAGSYTF.